The 18 T cell receptor beta chains below come from one sample, sequenced in a study of cytomegalovirus exposure and HLA in healthy donors. The PCR contained 60 Vbeta and 13 Jbeta primers. Here immunoSEQ multiplex PCR was the method, and the copy in TCRdb shows in-frame clones only, minus some. The repertoire consists of roughly 90,000 clones, with 75% to 80% occurring once and the leading ten covering around 4.3%. Sequencing was performed on PBMCs. The receptors here all came from a woman between 35 and 50 years old in good health and CMV-seropositive.

This sequence joins TRBV7-2 and TRBJ1-2, with D maybe TRBD1 (5 bases). Germline loops: CDR1 SGHTA, CDR2 FQGNSA. V was clipped by 0 bases and J by 5 bases, with 13 bases between them. The CDR3 runs 15 residues. The CDR3 spells CASSLAAGDPYGYTF. CDR3 DNA: TGTGCCAGCAGCTTAGCGGCGGGGGACCCTTATGGCTACACCTTC.

As concerns this clone: Mismatch with germline at one junction end may stem from a read error. V usage is TRBV5-4 and J usage is TRBJ1-2, with D possibly TRBD1 on 6 matching bases. Looked up from germline, CDR1 is SGHNT and CDR2 is YYREEE (reference sequence). There are 17 residues in the CDR3. The CDR3 region is CASSLGGRGLRAQGYIF. In nucleotides, the CDR3 is TGTGCCAGCAGCTTGGGGGGTAGGGGGTTAAGGGCTCAAGGCTACATCTTC.

The rearrangement joins TRBV19 to TRBJ2-5; a possible D gene is TRBD1 (7 bases). Germline V lookup: CDR1 LNHDA, CDR2 SQIVND (reference sequence). CDR3 length: 16 residues. The V gene lost 1 base and the J gene lost 2 bases, with 14 bases spanning the gap. The CDR3 DNA is TGTGCCAGTAGTATAGGAGGGGGCGGAGGGCAAGAGACCCAGTACTTC. Protein: CASSIGGGGGQETQYF.

This chain joins TRBV4-2 and TRBJ2-3, with 7 bases identical to TRBD1. Germline V gene data show CDR1 as LGHNA and CDR2 as YNFKEQ. V trimming: 2 bases; J trimming: 0 bases; junction bases outside the gene matches: 2. The CDR3 length is 15 residues. CDR3 region: CASSQRTGSTDTQYF. For the CDR3, the DNA is TGTGCCAGCAGCCAAAGGACAGGAAGCACAGATACGCAGTATTTT.

This chain links TRBV18 with TRBJ2-7; 8 nucleotides align to TRBD1. Germline V gene data show CDR1 as KGHSH and CDR2 as LQKENI. The CDR3 sequence is 14 residues long. V trimming: 6 bases; J trimming: 4 bases; junction bases outside the gene matches: 8. This CDR3 is CASSPTGEEYEQYF. The CDR3 DNA reads as TGTGCCAGCTCCCCGACAGGGGAGGAATACGAGCAGTACTTC. The full variable domain, with the rest looked up from reference TRBV18 and TRBJ2-7, is NAGVMQNPRHLVRRRGQEARLRCSPMKGHSHVYWYRQLPEEGLKFMVYLQKENIIDESGMPKERFSAEFPKEGPSILRIQQVVRGDSAAYFCASSPTGEEYEQYFGPGTRLTVT.

About this clone: Other DNA sequences in the sample encode the same CDR3. The rearrangement uses TRBV6-5 and TRBJ2-7; 11 bases fit TRBD2. Germline CDR1 and CDR2: MNHEY and SVGAGI. The CDR3 length is 14 residues. Trimming took 5 bases from V and 3 from J; bases not matched to a gene: 3. The chain's CDR3 is CASSPGLAGYEQYF. DNA for the CDR3: TGTGCCAGCAGTCCCGGACTAGCGGGCTACGAGCAGTACTTC.

The V gene is TRBV21-1, the J gene TRBJ2-7; the tabulated D call, TRBD2, remains unverified against the DNA. TRBV21-1 is recorded as a pseudogene. The CDR3 has 19 residues. The CDR3 DNA reads as TGTGCCAGCAGCACGAATAGGGGGCCCACTAGCGGGAGGCTCTACGAGCAGTACTTC. Encoded protein: CASSTNRGPTSGRLYEQYF.

This rearrangement joins TRBV7-6 to TRBJ2-5; 7 positions match TRBD1. Germline V CDR1 and CDR2: SGHVS, FNYEAQ. The CDR3 contains 15 residues. V lost 5 bases to trimming and J lost 3 bases; unmatched junction nucleotides: 9. CDR3 nucleotide sequence: TGTGCCAGCAGCCACGCCCAGGGGGAAAAAGAGACCCAGTACTTC. This translates into CASSHAQGEKETQYF.

The J gene is TRBJ2-7, the V gene TRBV5-6; possibly TRBD2 for D (6 bases). Trimming cost V 0 bases and J 0 bases, with 7 bases left between them. There are 14 residues in the CDR3. Germline CDR1 and CDR2: SGHDT and YYEEEE. The CDR3 here is CASSLDSGSYEQYF. The CDR3 nucleotides are TGTGCCAGCAGCTTGGATAGCGGCTCCTACGAGCAGTACTTC. The full variable domain, in which reference TRBV5-6 and TRBJ2-7 provide the parts outside the CDR3, is DAGVTQSPTHLIKTRGQQVTLRCSPKSGHDTVSWYQQALGQGPQFIFQYYEEEERQRGNFPDRFSGHQFPNYSSELNVNALLLGDSALYLCASSLDSGSYEQYFGPGTRLTVT.

The chain links TRBV9 to TRBJ2-1; maybe TRBD2 (6 bases). CDR3 length: 16 residues. Per germline, CDR1 SGDLS and CDR2 YYNGEE. The V end was cut by 3 bases, the J end by 0 bases, with 13 bases between. As DNA, the CDR3 is TGTGCCAGCAGCGGGACGAGGGGAGGCTCCTACAATGAGCAGTTCTTC. It encodes CASSGTRGGSYNEQFF.

The chain combines TRBV28 with TRBJ1-3; a weak D match, TRBD1 (6 bases). Germline V lookup: CDR1 MDHEN, CDR2 SYDVKM. V shed 3 bases and J shed 4 bases, with 13 bases lying between them. The CDR3 runs to 15 residues. In DNA form, the CDR3 reads TGTGCCAGCAGTTTTCTTGTACAGGGCGGAAACACCATATATTTT. Translating it yields CASSFLVQGGNTIYF.

V usage is TRBV18 and J usage is TRBJ1-2; tentatively, D is TRBD1 (6 bases). Per germline, CDR1 KGHSH and CDR2 LQKENI. The V and J ends lost 3 bases and 3 bases respectively, with 14 bases between them. CDR3 length: 15 residues. DNA of the CDR3: TGTGCCAGCTCACCGGGGCCAGGGGCCGACTATGGCTACACCTTC. Its translation is CASSPGPGADYGYTF.

The V call is TRBV19, the J call TRBJ1-3; 9 bases align to TRBD1. The V gene's germline CDR1 is LNHDA and CDR2 SQIVND (reference sequence). The CDR3 consists of 13 residues. The trim removed 4 bases at V and 11 bases at J, leaving 6 bases unmatched. Here the CDR3 reads CASSTGQGTAIYF. Here the CDR3 DNA reads TGTGCCAGTAGTACGGGACAGGGAACCGCCATATATTTT. The entire variable domain, with the rest obtained from reference TRBV19 and TRBJ1-3, is as follows: DGGITQSPKYLFRKEGQNVTLSCEQNLNHDAMYWYRQDPGQGLRLIYYSQIVNDFQKGDIAEGYSVSREKKESFPLTVTSAQKNPTAFYLCASSTGQGTAIYFGEGSWLTVV.

A note on this clone: The same CDR3 also results from other DNA sequences found in this sample. J is TRBJ1-1 and V is TRBV18, with D hard to call. The V gene lost 3 bases and the J gene lost 1 base, with 6 bases spanning the gap. Germline V gene data show CDR1 as KGHSH and CDR2 as LQKENI. The CDR3 has 13 amino acids. The CDR3 sequence: CASSPNGNTEAFF. The CDR3 DNA follows: TGTGCCAGCTCACCGAACGGGAACACTGAAGCTTTCTTT.

This clone was detected once. The V gene is TRBV18, the J gene TRBJ1-2, with D maybe TRBD1 (5 bases). This CDR3 spans 13 amino acids. The germline gives CDR1 KGHSH, CDR2 LQKENI. Trimming stripped 3 bases from V and 6 bases from J, with 11 bases between. The CDR3 DNA reads TGTGCCAGCTCACCGGGGACTTCGAATGGCTACACCTTC. This gives the protein CASSPGTSNGYTF.

Here the CDR3 reads CASSHNPGRGHEQYF. CDR3 DNA sequence: TGTGCCAGCAGCCACAATCCGGGCAGGGGGCATGAGCAGTACTTC. This chain joins TRBV14 and TRBJ2-7; TRBD1 agrees at 8 bases. V was clipped by 3 bases and J by 7 bases; unmatched bases: 11. Germline V gene sequence: CDR1 SGHDN, CDR2 FVKESK. CDR3 size: 15 residues.

The chain combines TRBV4-3 with TRBJ2-5, with 7 positions matching TRBD2. The DNA end is a closer match to TRBJ2-7, so the J assignment may be wrong. Per germline, CDR1 LGHNA and CDR2 YSLEER. The CDR3 has 16 residues. The CDR3 DNA reads as TGCGCCAGCAGCCAAGTGAGGACGGGGACGGGGGGCGAGCAGTACTTC. Protein sequence: CASSQVRTGTGGEQYF.

The chain recombines TRBV7-2 with TRBJ2-7; 8 bases fit TRBD2. Germline trimming cut 3 bases from V and 6 bases from J; bases unmatched to any gene: 7. From germline, CDR1 is SGHTA and CDR2 FQGNSA. The CDR3 extends over 14 amino acids. CDR3 DNA sequence: TGTGCCAGCAGCTTTTCTAGCGGGCCTTCCGAGCAGTACTTC. Translating it yields CASSFSSGPSEQYF.